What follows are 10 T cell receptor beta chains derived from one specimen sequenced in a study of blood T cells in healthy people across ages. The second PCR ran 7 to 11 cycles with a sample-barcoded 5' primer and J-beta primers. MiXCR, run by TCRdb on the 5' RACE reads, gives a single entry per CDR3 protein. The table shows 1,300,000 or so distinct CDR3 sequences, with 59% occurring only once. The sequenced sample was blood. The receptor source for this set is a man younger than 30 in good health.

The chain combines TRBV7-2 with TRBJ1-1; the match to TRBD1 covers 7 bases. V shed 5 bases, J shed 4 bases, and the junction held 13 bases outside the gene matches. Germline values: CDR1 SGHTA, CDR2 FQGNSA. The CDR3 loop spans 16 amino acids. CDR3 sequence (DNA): TGTGCCAGCAGCCCTCTGGCAAGGGGGCTGTTCACTGAAGCTTTCTTT. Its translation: CASSPLARGLFTEAFF.

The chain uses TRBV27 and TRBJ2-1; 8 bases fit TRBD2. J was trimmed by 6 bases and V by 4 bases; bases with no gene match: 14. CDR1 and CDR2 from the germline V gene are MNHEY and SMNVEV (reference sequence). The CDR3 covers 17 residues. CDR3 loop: CASSSTHWAGGLNEQFF. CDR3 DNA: TGTGCCAGCAGTTCAACCCATTGGGCGGGGGGCCTCAATGAGCAGTTCTTC.

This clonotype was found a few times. The CDR3 DNA reads TGCAGCGCAAGACAGGCCACTGAAGCTTTCTTT. The encoded protein is CSARQATEAFF. The chain uses TRBV29-1 and TRBJ1-1; tentatively, D is TRBD1 (6 bases). Trimming took off 7 bases at V and 4 bases at J, with 10 bases between the two ends. There are 11 residues in the CDR3. CDR1 is SQVTM and CDR2 is ANQGSEA in the germline V gene.

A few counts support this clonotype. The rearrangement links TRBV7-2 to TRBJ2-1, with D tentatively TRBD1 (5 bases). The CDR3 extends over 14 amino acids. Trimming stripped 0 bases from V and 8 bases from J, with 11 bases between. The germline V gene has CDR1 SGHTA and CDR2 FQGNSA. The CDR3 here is CASSLAGRVYEQFF. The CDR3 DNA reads TGTGCCAGCAGCTTAGCGGGCAGGGTCTATGAGCAGTTCTTC.

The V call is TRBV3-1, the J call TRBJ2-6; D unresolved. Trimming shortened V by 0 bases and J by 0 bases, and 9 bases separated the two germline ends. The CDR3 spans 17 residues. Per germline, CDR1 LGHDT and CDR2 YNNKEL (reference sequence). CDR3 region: CASSQDLGGSGANVLTF. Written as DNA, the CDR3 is TGTGCCAGCAGCCAAGATTTAGGCGGCTCTGGGGCCAACGTCCTGACTTTC.

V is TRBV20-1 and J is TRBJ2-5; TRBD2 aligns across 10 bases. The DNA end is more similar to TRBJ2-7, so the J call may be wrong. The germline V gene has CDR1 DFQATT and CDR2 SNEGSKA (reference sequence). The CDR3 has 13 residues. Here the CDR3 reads CSARKREGPEQYF. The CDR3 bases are TGCAGTGCTAGAAAGCGGGAGGGCCCCGAGCAGTACTTC.

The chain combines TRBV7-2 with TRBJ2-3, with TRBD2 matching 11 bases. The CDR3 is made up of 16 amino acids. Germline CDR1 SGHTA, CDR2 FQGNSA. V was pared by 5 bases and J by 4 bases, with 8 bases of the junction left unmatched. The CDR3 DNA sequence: TGTGCCAGCAGCCGTAATAGCGGGGGGGCCGCAGATACGCAGTATTTT. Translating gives CASSRNSGGAADTQYF.

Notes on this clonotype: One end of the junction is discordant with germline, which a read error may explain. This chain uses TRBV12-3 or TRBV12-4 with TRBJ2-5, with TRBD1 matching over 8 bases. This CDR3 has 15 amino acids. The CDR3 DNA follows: TGTGACAGCAGTCCGGGACAGGCGTACCAAGAGACCCAGTACTTC. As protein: CDSSPGQAYQETQYF.

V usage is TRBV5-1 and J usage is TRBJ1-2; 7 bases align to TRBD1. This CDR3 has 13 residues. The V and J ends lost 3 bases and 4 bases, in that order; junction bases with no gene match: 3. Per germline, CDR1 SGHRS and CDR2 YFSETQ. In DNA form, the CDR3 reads TGCGCCAGCAGCTGGGGACAGCCCTATGGCTACACCTTC. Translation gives CASSWGQPYGYTF.

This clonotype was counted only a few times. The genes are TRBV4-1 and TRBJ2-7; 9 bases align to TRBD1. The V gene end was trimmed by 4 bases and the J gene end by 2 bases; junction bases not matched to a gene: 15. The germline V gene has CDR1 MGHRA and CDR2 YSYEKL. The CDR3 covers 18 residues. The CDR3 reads CASSLLTIPGQGPYEQYF. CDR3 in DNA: TGCGCCAGCAGCCTCTTGACTATACCGGGACAGGGCCCCTACGAGCAGTACTTC.